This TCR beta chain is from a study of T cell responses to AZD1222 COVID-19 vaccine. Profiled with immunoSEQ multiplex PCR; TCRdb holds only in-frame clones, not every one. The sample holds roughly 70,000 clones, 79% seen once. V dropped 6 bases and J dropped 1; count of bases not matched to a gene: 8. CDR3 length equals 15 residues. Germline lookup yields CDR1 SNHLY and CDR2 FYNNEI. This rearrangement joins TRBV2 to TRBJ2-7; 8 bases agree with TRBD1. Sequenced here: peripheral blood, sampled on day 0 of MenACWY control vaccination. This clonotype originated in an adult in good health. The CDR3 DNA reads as TGTGCCAGCAGGTTTTCAGGGGGCTTGTCCTACGAGCAGTACTTC. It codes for CASRFSGGLSYEQYF.